This T cell receptor (beta chain) derives from a study of technical replicates of blood from a few donors. CDR3 length equals 14 residues. The germline CDR1 and CDR2 sequences are SGHRS and YFSETQ. V shed 6 bases, J shed 5 bases, and the junction held 11 bases outside the gene matches. TCRdb keeps only in-frame clones here, not all; method: immunoSEQ multiplex PCR. The sample yields 84,000 or so clones, roughly 97% seen once. This chain joins TRBV5-1 and TRBJ2-7; 7 bases match TRBD1. The specimen was T cells isolated from PBMCs. The receptor was isolated from a human donor in good health. The CDR3 sequence: CASTPRTGDNEQYF. CDR3 in DNA: TGCGCCAGCACCCCGCGCACAGGGGATAACGAGCAGTACTTC.